Sequencing of this T cell receptor beta chain was carried out in a study of cytomegalovirus exposure and HLA in healthy donors. The study's findings and limits: Being indistinguishable, some V segments were excluded, TRBV6-2 and TRBV6-3 among them. In an earlier analysis, most TCR beta V segments were productive about 87% or about 30% of the time.

Healthy bone marrow donors made up the cohort. Amplification used 60 Vbeta primers and 13 Jbeta primers. Method: immunoSEQ multiplex PCR; TCRdb's copy keeps in-frame clones and lacks some. This sample has 110,000 to 150,000 clones, with around 75% found just once. This CDR3 region has 12 residues. The V gene lost 0 bases and the J gene lost 6 bases, with 6 bases spanning the gap. CDR1 and CDR2 from the germline V gene are SGHRS and YFSETQ. As to this clone: Its target is unknown.

This chain joins TRBV5-1 and TRBJ2-5; unclear D gene. The sequence was obtained from a woman aged 40 to 55 in good health and CMV-seronegative. The sequenced material came from PBMCs. The CDR3 protein is CASSLDSQTQYF. The CDR3 nucleotides read TGCGCCAGCAGCTTGGACAGCCAGACCCAGTACTTC.